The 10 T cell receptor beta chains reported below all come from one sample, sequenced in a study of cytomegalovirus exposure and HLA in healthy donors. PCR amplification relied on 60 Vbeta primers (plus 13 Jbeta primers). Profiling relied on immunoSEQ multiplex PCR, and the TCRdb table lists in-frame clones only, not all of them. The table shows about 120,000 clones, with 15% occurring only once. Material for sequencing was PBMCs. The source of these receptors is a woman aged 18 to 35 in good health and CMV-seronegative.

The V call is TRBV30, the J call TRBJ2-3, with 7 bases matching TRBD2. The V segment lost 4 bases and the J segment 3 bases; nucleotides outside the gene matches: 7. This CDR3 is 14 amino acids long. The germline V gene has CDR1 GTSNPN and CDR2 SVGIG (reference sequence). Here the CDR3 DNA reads TGTGCCTGGAAGGAAGCGGGACCGACAGATACGCAGTATTTT. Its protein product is CAWKEAGPTDTQYF. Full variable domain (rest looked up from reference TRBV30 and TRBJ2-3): SQTIHQWPATLVQPVGSPLSLECTVEGTSNPNLYWYRQAAGRGLQLLFYSVGIGQISSEVPQNLSASRPQDRQFILSSKKLLLSDSGFYLCAWKEAGPTDTQYFGPGTRLTVL.

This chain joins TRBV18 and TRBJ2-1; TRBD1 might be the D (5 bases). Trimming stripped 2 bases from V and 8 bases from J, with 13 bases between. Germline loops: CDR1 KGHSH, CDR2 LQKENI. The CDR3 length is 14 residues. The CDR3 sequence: CASSPETESYEQFF. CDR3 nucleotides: TGTGCCAGCTCACCAGAGACAGAATCCTATGAGCAGTTCTTC.

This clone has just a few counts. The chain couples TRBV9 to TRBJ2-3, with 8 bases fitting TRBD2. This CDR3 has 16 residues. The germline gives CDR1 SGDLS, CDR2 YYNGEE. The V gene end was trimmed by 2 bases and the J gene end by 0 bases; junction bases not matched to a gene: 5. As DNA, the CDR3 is TGTGCCAGCAGCGTCCGGGAGGGATCTAGCACAGATACGCAGTATTTT. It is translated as CASSVREGSSTDTQYF.

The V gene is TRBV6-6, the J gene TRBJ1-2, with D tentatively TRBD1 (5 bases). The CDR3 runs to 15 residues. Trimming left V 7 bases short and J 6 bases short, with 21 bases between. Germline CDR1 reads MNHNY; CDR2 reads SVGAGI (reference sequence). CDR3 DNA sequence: TGTGCCAGCATGGAACTACTGGGGCCAAAGGATGGCTACACCTTC. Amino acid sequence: CASMELLGPKDGYTF.

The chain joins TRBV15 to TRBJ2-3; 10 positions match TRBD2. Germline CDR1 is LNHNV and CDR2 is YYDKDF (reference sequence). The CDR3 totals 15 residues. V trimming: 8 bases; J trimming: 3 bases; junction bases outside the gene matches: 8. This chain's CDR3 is CATLTSGIGTDTQYF. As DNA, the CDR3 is TGTGCCACCCTTACTAGCGGGATAGGTACAGATACGCAGTATTTT.

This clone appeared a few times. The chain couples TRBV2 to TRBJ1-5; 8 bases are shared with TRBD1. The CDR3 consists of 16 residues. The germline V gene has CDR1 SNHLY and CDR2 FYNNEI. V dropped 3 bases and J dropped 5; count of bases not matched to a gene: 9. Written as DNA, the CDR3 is TGTGCCAGCAGTGAGAGAGACAGGGGTTTCCATCAGCCCCAGCATTTT. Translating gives CASSERDRGFHQPQHF. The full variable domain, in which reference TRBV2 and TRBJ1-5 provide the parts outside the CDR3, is EPEVTQTPSHQVTQMGQEVILRCVPISNHLYFYWYRQILGQKVEFLVSFYNNEISEKSEIFDDQFSVERPDGSNFTLKIRSTKLEDSAMYFCASSERDRGFHQPQHFGDGTRLSIL.

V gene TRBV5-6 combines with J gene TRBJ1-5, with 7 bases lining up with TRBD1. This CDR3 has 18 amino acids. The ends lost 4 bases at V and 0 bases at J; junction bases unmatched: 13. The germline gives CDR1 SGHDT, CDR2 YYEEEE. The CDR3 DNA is TGTGCCAGCAGCAACCTGAGACAGGGTTGGAATAGCAATCAGCCCCAGCATTTT. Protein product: CASSNLRQGWNSNQPQHF.

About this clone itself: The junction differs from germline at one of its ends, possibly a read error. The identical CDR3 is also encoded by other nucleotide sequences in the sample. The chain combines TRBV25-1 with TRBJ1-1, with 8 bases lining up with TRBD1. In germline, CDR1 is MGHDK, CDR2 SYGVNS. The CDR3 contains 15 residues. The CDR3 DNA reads TGTGCCAGTAGTGGGTGGACAGGGAACAACACTGAAGCTTTCTTT. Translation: CASSGWTGNNTEAFF.

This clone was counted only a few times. As DNA, the CDR3 is TGTGCCAGCAGTTCAGACAGCACTGAAGCTTTCTTT. Its protein product is CASSSDSTEAFF. The chain joins TRBV28 to TRBJ1-1; D might be TRBD1 (5 bases). Per the germline V gene, CDR1 is MDHEN and CDR2 is SYDVKM. Trimming removed 4 bases from V and 4 bases from J, with 7 bases in between. The CDR3 runs 12 residues.

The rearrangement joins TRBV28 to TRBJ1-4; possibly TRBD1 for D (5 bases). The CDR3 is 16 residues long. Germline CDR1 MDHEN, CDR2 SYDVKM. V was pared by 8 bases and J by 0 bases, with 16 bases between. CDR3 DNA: TGTGCCAGCCGGGGTGGAGGGGCCGCAACTAATGAAAAACTGTTTTTT. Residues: CASRGGGAATNEKLFF.